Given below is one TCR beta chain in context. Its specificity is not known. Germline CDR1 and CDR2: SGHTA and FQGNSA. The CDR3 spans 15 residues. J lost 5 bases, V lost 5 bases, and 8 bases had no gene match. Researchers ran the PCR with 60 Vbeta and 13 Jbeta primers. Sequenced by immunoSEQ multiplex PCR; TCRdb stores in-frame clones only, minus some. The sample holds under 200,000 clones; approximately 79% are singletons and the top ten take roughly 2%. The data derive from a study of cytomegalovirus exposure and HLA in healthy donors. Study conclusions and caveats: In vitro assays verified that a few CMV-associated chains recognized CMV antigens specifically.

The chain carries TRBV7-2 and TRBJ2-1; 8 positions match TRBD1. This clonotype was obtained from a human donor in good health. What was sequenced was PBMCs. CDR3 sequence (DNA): TGTGCCAGCAGCAGGACAGGGAACTATAACAATGAGCAGTTCTTC. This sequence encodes CASSRTGNYNNEQFF.